The 31 T cell receptor beta chains reported below all come from one sample, sequenced in a study of T-cell reconstitution after alpha-beta-depleted transplantation in children. Unique molecular identifiers tagged the TCRbeta library. TCRdb reanalysed the PCR reads using MiXCR and keeps one entry per CDR3 protein. The table includes some 310,000 distinct CDR3 sequences, approximately 20% detected once. The source was PBMCs, mostly from graft donor cells, collected 180 days after TCRalphabeta/CD19-depleted stem cell transplant. All receptors derive from a male patient aged 10 to 17 who had a stem cell transplant for acute lymphoblastic leukemia, so the T cells may come from the graft donor.

The V call is TRBV12-5, the J call TRBJ1-4; D might be TRBD1 (6 bases). The CDR3 length is 15 residues. Deletions cut 5 bases from V and 2 bases from J, with 12 bases between. Germline V gene sequence: CDR1 LGHNT, CDR2 FRNRAP. CDR3 coding DNA: TGTGCTAGTGGTCCTCTCGGGGGCACTAATGAAAAACTGTTTTTT. As protein: CASGPLGGTNEKLFF.

This clonotype turned up a few times. The gene calls are TRBV5-5 and TRBJ2-1, with D possibly matching TRBD2 (6 bases). Looked up from germline, CDR1 is SGHKS and CDR2 is YYEKEE (reference sequence). The V and J ends lost 1 base and 0 bases respectively, with 14 bases between them. The CDR3 runs 17 residues. The CDR3 region has the DNA TGTGCCAGCAGCTTGCCCCTGCGGGGAAGCTCCTACAATGAGCAGTTCTTC. It codes for CASSLPLRGSSYNEQFF.

This clonotype turned up a few times. This rearrangement joins TRBV7-9 to TRBJ2-1, with a possible D match to TRBD2 (6 bases). The CDR3 runs to 13 residues. From germline, CDR1 is SEHNR and CDR2 FQNEAQ (reference sequence). This chain's CDR3 is CGGKASDYNEQFF. The DNA of the CDR3 is TGTGGTGGAAAGGCTAGCGACTACAATGAGCAGTTCTTC.

This clonotype was detected a few times. The genes are TRBV30 and TRBJ1-1, with D hard to call. Germline V gene data show CDR1 as GTSNPN and CDR2 as SVGIG (reference sequence). This CDR3 comprises 12 residues. The germline V and J ends were trimmed by 0 bases and 6 bases, with 8 bases remaining between them. The CDR3 here is CAWSVWGSEAFF. The CDR3 bases are TGTGCCTGGAGTGTATGGGGATCTGAAGCTTTCTTT.

This clonotype was detected many times. This chain uses TRBV12-3 or TRBV12-4 with TRBJ2-7; D possibly corresponds to TRBD1 (5 bases). The V gene lost 8 bases and the J gene lost 2 bases, with 10 bases spanning the gap. This CDR3 region has 12 residues. CDR3: CASSQGAYEQYF. The DNA for the CDR3 is TGTGCCAGCTCCCAGGGTGCCTACGAGCAGTACTTC.

The chain recombines TRBV20-1 with TRBJ2-5; D is possibly TRBD1 or TRBD2 (5 bases each). V was trimmed by 3 bases and J by 1 base, leaving 12 bases between them. The CDR3 totals 14 residues. CDR1 is DFQATT, CDR2 SNEGSKA, per germline (reference sequence). CDR3 protein: CSARNSGPQETQYF. CDR3 nucleotide sequence: TGCAGTGCTAGGAACTCGGGACCCCAAGAGACCCAGTACTTC.

This clonotype was counted at least ten times. The chain is built from TRBV6-2 or TRBV6-3 and TRBJ2-1; D uncertain. Looked up from germline, CDR1 is MNHEY and CDR2 is SVGEGT. CDR3 length: 16 amino acids. V lost 5 bases to trimming and J lost 6 bases, with 20 bases between them. In DNA form, the CDR3 reads TGTGCCAGCAGTCACCCTTTTAGCTTTAACCCCAATGAGCAGTTCTTC. This translates into CASSHPFSFNPNEQFF.

In this sample, this clonotype turned up a few times. The chain couples TRBV10-3 to TRBJ2-7, with unresolved D. The CDR3 has 16 amino acids. The V end lost 0 bases, the J end lost 7 bases, and 19 bases lay between the germline ends. Germline loops: CDR1 ENHRY, CDR2 SYGVKD. Written as DNA, the CDR3 is TGTGCCATCAGTGAGTCTGTAAACTCAGTAGGATCGGAGCAGTACTTC. Translating it yields CAISESVNSVGSEQYF.

This clonotype was counted between two and nine times. The rearrangement uses TRBV27 and TRBJ2-3, with D tentatively TRBD2 (5 bases). Looked up from germline, CDR1 is MNHEY and CDR2 is SMNVEV (reference sequence). V dropped 3 bases and J dropped 0 bases, with 19 bases sitting between them. The CDR3 spans 18 residues. CDR3: CASSLGPSPQTSTDTQYF. The CDR3 DNA sequence: TGTGCCAGCAGTTTGGGCCCTAGCCCTCAAACTAGCACAGATACGCAGTATTTT.

V gene TRBV6-2 or TRBV6-3 combines with J gene TRBJ2-7, with D uncertain. Looked up from germline, CDR1 is MNHEY and CDR2 is SVGEGT. Trimming took off 0 bases at V and 4 bases at J, with 19 bases between the two ends. This CDR3 comprises 17 residues. The DNA of the CDR3 is TGTGCCAGCAGTTACTCGATGGGGTCCCCGGTACATTACGAGCAGTACTTC. Translation: CASSYSMGSPVHYEQYF.

V usage is TRBV5-1 and J usage is TRBJ2-3, with D perhaps matching TRBD2 (5 bases). This CDR3 contains 17 residues. CDR1 and CDR2 from the germline V gene are SGHRS and YFSETQ. Trimming pared 1 base from V and 0 bases from J, leaving 15 bases between. As DNA, the CDR3 is TGCGCCAGCAGCTTGACGGGGATAGCGACTAGCACAGATACGCAGTATTTT. Amino acids: CASSLTGIATSTDTQYF. Full variable domain (remainder filled in from reference TRBV5-1 and TRBJ2-3): KAGVTQTPRYLIKTRGQQVTLSCSPISGHRSVSWYQQTPGQGLQFLFEYFSETQRNKGNFPGRFSGRQFSNSRSEMNVSTLELGDSALYLCASSLTGIATSTDTQYFGPGTRLTVL.

V usage is TRBV12-3 or TRBV12-4 and J usage is TRBJ2-1; tentative D call: TRBD2 (5 bases). This CDR3 spans 14 amino acids. V lost 6 bases, J lost 4 bases, and 13 bases lay in between. The CDR3 spells CASSPLAGYNEQFF. The CDR3 nucleotides read TGTGCCAGCAGCCCCCTAGCCGGGTACAATGAGCAGTTCTTC.

This rearrangement joins TRBV6-5 to TRBJ2-3; possibly TRBD1 for D (5 bases). The germline V gene encodes CDR1 MNHEY and CDR2 SVGAGI. V was trimmed by 2 bases and J by 4 bases, leaving 10 bases between them. The CDR3 length is 14 residues. The CDR3 coding sequence is TGTGCCAGCAGTTACCATCAAGGGGCAGATACGCAGTATTTT. Its translation is CASSYHQGADTQYF.

This clonotype was seen a handful of times. The rearrangement uses TRBV5-1 and TRBJ2-3, with D tentatively TRBD1 (6 bases). The germline V and J ends were trimmed by 4 bases and 0 bases, with 18 bases remaining between them. CDR1 and CDR2 (germline): SGHRS, YFSETQ. This CDR3 comprises 17 residues. The chain's CDR3 is CASSHGDRSASTDTQYF. The CDR3 bases are TGCGCCAGCAGCCACGGAGACAGGAGCGCTAGCACAGATACGCAGTATTTT.

This clonotype was observed a few times. The gene calls are TRBV4-1 and TRBJ2-4; 10 nucleotides line up with TRBD2. The CDR3 runs to 17 residues. CDR1 and CDR2 (germline): MGHRA, YSYEKL. The trim removed 1 base at V and 6 bases at J, leaving 9 bases unmatched. DNA for the CDR3: TGCGCCAGCAGCCAAGCGGGAGCGGGAGGGGTAGGAAACATTCAGTACTTC. Translation gives CASSQAGAGGVGNIQYF.

This chain uses TRBV5-1 with TRBJ1-1; 7 nucleotides agree with TRBD1. The V and J ends lost 3 bases and 2 bases, in that order; junction bases with no gene match: 4. The germline V gene encodes CDR1 SGHRS and CDR2 YFSETQ. The CDR3 runs 14 residues. The CDR3 protein is CASSWGTANTEAFF. CDR3 sequence (DNA): TGCGCCAGCAGCTGGGGGACAGCCAACACTGAAGCTTTCTTT.

Many counts were recorded for this clonotype. J is TRBJ2-7 and V is TRBV20-1, with unresolved D. Germline V lookup: CDR1 DFQATT, CDR2 SNEGSKA (reference sequence). CDR3 length: 11 amino acids. V was cut by 1 base and J by 1 base, with 2 bases left in between. The CDR3 reads CSARGSYEQYF. CDR3 nucleotides: TGCAGTGCTAGAGGATCCTACGAGCAGTACTTC.

This clonotype was observed a few times. The chain is built from TRBV4-2 and TRBJ2-3; 15 bases align to TRBD2. Unmatched junction bases numbered 15, after V lost 0 bases and J lost 2 bases. The CDR3 loop spans 22 amino acids. From germline, CDR1 is LGHNA and CDR2 YNFKEQ. CDR3 residues: CASSQEESPGLAGGSNTDTQYF. The CDR3 bases are TGTGCCAGCAGCCAAGAAGAATCCCCGGGACTAGCGGGAGGAAGTAACACAGATACGCAGTATTTT.

This clonotype was observed a handful of times. V gene TRBV27 combines with J gene TRBJ2-7; TRBD1 matches 7 bases. The CDR3 is 13 residues long. The V gene's germline CDR1 is MNHEY and CDR2 SMNVEV (reference sequence). J lost 0 bases, V lost 9 bases, and 5 bases had no gene match. CDR3 residues: CARPGQSSYEQYF. CDR3 nucleotides: TGTGCCAGGCCGGGACAGAGCTCCTACGAGCAGTACTTC.

The table lists this clonotype with a count of one. The J gene is TRBJ2-5, the V gene TRBV11-2; 7 nucleotides match TRBD1. This CDR3 is 17 amino acids long. Germline V lookup: CDR1 SGHAT, CDR2 FQNNGV. V shed 2 bases and J 9 bases; nucleotides not matched to a gene: 18. The CDR3 DNA reads as TGTGCCAGCAGCTTATCTCGGTCCCGACAGGGCGGCGTGCCCCAGTACTTC. Protein product: CASSLSRSRQGGVPQYF. Supplemented by reference TRBV11-2 and TRBJ2-5, the full variable domain reads EAGVAQSPRYKIIEKRQSVAFWCNPISGHATLYWYQQILGQGPKLLIQFQNNGVVDDSQLPKDRFSAERLKGVDSTLKIQPAKLEDSAVYLCASSLSRSRQGGVPQYFGPGTRLLVL.

The gene calls are TRBV24-1 and TRBJ1-1; 8 nucleotides align to TRBD1. The CDR3 has 15 residues. The J segment lost 9 bases and the V segment lost 2 bases, leaving 10 bases of the junction unmatched. Germline CDR1 and CDR2: KGHDR and SFDVKD. CDR3 sequence reads: CATSDSSTGGAKAFF. CDR3 bases: TGTGCCACCAGTGATTCGAGTACAGGGGGAGCAAAAGCTTTCTTT.

This sequence joins TRBV7-9 and TRBJ2-1; 8 nucleotides match TRBD2. V dropped 1 base and J dropped 7; count of bases not matched to a gene: 3. The CDR3 is 14 amino acids. The germline CDR1 and CDR2 sequences are SEHNR and FQNEAQ (reference sequence). The DNA for the CDR3 is TGTGCCAGCAGCTTAGGGACTAGCTTGAATGAGCAGTTCTTC. Its translation: CASSLGTSLNEQFF.

J is TRBJ2-7 and V is TRBV5-1, with TRBD1 as a possible D gene (5 bases). The CDR3 runs to 14 residues. The V end was cut by 0 bases, the J end by 2 bases, with 9 bases between. The germline gives CDR1 SGHRS, CDR2 YFSETQ. CDR3 DNA sequence: TGCGCCAGCAGCTTGGGGGGCACCGCCTACGAGCAGTACTTC. This codes for CASSLGGTAYEQYF.

The J gene is TRBJ2-5, the V gene TRBV29-1, with 8 bases matching TRBD2. V was clipped by 6 bases and J by 5 bases; unmatched bases: 8. Germline values: CDR1 SQVTM, CDR2 ANQGSEA. This CDR3 has 13 amino acids. CDR3 coding DNA: TGCAGCGTCTTTCCGGGCGGGGGGGAGACCCAGTACTTC. Translating it yields CSVFPGGGETQYF.

This clonotype has a handful of counts. The chain combines TRBV29-1 with TRBJ1-1, with a weak D call TRBD1 (5 bases). The V gene lost 3 bases and the J gene lost 4 bases, with 12 bases spanning the gap. Germline loops: CDR1 SQVTM, CDR2 ANQGSEA. This CDR3 is 13 amino acids long. This chain's CDR3 is CSVDRGLGTEAFF. CDR3 coding DNA: TGCAGCGTTGATCGGGGGTTAGGCACTGAAGCTTTCTTT.

This clonotype was seen more than once but under ten times. This chain's CDR3 is CASSLVQVQPQHF. In DNA, the CDR3 is TGTGCCAGCAGTTTGGTCCAAGTTCAGCCCCAGCATTTT. The chain has TRBV12-3 or TRBV12-4 and TRBJ1-5; D remains unclear. V was shortened by 3 bases and J by 6 bases, with 9 bases between the two germline ends. This CDR3 contains 13 residues.

This clonotype has a handful of counts. The V and J genes are TRBV12-3 or TRBV12-4 and TRBJ2-7, with D possibly TRBD2 on 6 matching bases. The CDR3 is 14 amino acids. V was shortened by 3 bases and J by 3 bases, with 12 bases between the two germline ends. CDR3 loop: CASSFYGSGYEQYF. CDR3 in DNA: TGTGCCAGCAGTTTTTACGGGAGCGGCTACGAGCAGTACTTC.

In its sample, this clonotype was seen a few times. The chain has TRBV9 and TRBJ2-1; 8 bases line up with TRBD2. The CDR3 runs 15 residues. Looked up from germline, CDR1 is SGDLS and CDR2 is YYNGEE. V was pared by 1 base and J by 8 bases, with 8 bases of the junction left unmatched. The CDR3 reads CASSVLTGGPHEQFF. The CDR3 nucleotides read TGTGCCAGCAGCGTATTGACGGGAGGGCCCCATGAGCAGTTCTTC.

The chain links TRBV7-9 to TRBJ2-5, with D possibly TRBD1 on 6 matching bases. The CDR3 spans 13 residues. V lost 5 bases and J lost 4, with 11 bases in between. The germline V gene has CDR1 SEHNR and CDR2 FQNEAQ (reference sequence). The CDR3 is CASSPGAGETQYF. CDR3 in DNA: TGTGCCAGCAGCCCAGGGGCCGGAGAGACCCAGTACTTC.

The V gene is TRBV6-4, the J gene TRBJ2-1; 7 bases match TRBD2. The germline V gene has CDR1 MRHNA and CDR2 SNTAGT. The CDR3 contains 15 residues. Trimming took 5 bases from V and 1 from J; bases not matched to a gene: 5. The CDR3 sequence: CASSPAGVSYNEQFF. For the CDR3, the DNA is TGTGCCAGCAGTCCGGCGGGAGTGTCCTACAATGAGCAGTTCTTC.

The chain links TRBV4-1 to TRBJ2-1; 8 bases map to TRBD1. The CDR3 spans 14 residues. Germline values: CDR1 MGHRA, CDR2 YSYEKL. V was clipped by 7 bases and J by 8 bases; unmatched bases: 10. CDR3 nucleotides: TGCGCCAGCACCCTAGGACAGGGTGAAGATGAGCAGTTCTTC. Its protein product is CASTLGQGEDEQFF.